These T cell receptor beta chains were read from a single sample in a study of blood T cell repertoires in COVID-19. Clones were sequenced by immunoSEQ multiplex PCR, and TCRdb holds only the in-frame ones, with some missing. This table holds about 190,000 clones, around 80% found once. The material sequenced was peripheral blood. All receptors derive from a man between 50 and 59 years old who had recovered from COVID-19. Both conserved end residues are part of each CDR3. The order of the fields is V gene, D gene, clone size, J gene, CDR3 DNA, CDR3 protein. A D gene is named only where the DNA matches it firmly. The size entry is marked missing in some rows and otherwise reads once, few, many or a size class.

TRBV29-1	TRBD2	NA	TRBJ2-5	TGCAGCGTTGTTGGGGCTAGCGGGAAGGGGGGCCAAGAGACCCAGTACTTC	CSVVGASGKGGQETQYF
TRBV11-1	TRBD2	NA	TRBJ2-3	TGTGCCAGCAGTCGTCAACTAGCGGGAGGGCCAGATACGCAGTATTTT	CASSRQLAGGPDTQYF
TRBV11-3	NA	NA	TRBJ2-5	TGTGCCAGCAGCTCCCCGACGGGAGAGACCCAGTACTTC	CASSSPTGETQYF
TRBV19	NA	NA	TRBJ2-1	TGTGCCAGTAGTATAGTACAGGATTCCTACAATGAGCAGTTCTTC	CASSIVQDSYNEQFF
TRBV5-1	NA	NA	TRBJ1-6	TGCGCCAGCAGCTTGGGGGCAGGGATCCGTACTTATAATTCACCCCTCCACTTT	CASSLGAGIRTYNSPLHF
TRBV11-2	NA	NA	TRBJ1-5	TGTGCCAGCAGCAATTGGGGGGGTCAGCCCCAGCATTTT	CASSNWGGQPQHF
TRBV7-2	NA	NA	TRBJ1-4	TGTGCCAGCTCGGGGGGCAGTTCCGGTAATGAAAAACTGTTTTTT	CASSGGSSGNEKLFF
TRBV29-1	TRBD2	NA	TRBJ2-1	TGCAGCGTTGAACTCCCGGGACTAGCGGGAGGGAAGCAGTTCTTC	CSVELPGLAGGKQFF
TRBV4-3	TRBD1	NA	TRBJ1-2	TGCGCCAGCAGCCAAGAAAGGACAGGGGGAGGCTATGGCTACACCTTC	CASSQERTGGGYGYTF
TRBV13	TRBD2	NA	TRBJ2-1	TGTGCCAGCAGCTCTGACCTTAGGACTAGCCAAACATACAATGAGCAGTTCTTC	CASSSDLRTSQTYNEQFF
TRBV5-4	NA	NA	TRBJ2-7	TGTGCCAGCAGCTTGGCACTTTCTTCCTACGAGCAGTACTTC	CASSLALSSYEQYF
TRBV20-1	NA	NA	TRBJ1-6	TGCAGTGCTAAAGTTAGGAGAGCCCTCCACTTT	CSAKVRRALHF
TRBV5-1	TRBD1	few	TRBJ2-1	TGCGCCAGCAGTTCCGGGACAGGCTCCTACAATGAGCAGTTCTTC	CASSSGTGSYNEQFF
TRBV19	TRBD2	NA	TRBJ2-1	TGTGCCACCAGAGAGACTAGCGGGGACAATGAGCAGTTCTTC	CATRETSGDNEQFF